This TCR beta chain was recovered during a study of tissue T cells after allogeneic stem cell transplantation. TCRdb keeps only in-frame clones here, not all; method: immunoSEQ multiplex PCR. The sample consists of fewer than 30,000 clones, 85% to 90% of them appearing once. The CDR3 spans 18 residues. For this clone: Other DNA sequences in the same sample also yield this CDR3.

This clonotype was sampled from a woman aged 18 to 55 who later had graft-versus-host disease after an allogeneic stem cell transplant. The chain couples TRBV21-1 to TRBJ2-7; TRBD1, the D gene given by the table, was not confirmed from the DNA. TRBV21-1 is labeled a pseudogene. The starting material was blood, obtained before transplantation. CDR3 bases: TGTGCCAGCAGCAAAGTTTCAGGGACAGGGGGCGGTAGGGACGAGCAGTACTTC. Amino acid sequence: CASSKVSGTGGGRDEQYF.